This T cell receptor beta chain derives from a study of T cells in Graves' hyperthyroidism and ophthalmopathy. Overall study findings and caveats: By a 13 V-J model, ophthalmopathy was set apart from stable hyperthyroidism.

TCR beta CDR3 sequences were amplified from RNA transcripts. HTBI primers were employed in a first-round RT-PCR of the TCR CDR3. TCRdb ran MiXCR on the multiplex PCR reads and lists one entry per CDR3 protein. The sample records approximately 640,000 distinct CDR3 sequences, roughly 45% being singletons. The V and J ends lost 5 bases and 5 bases respectively, with 12 bases between them. Germline assignment: CDR1 LNHNV and CDR2 YYDKDF (reference sequence). The CDR3 spans 13 residues. In this sample, this clonotype turned up many times. Its antigen is as yet unknown. This clonotype was sampled from an adult man with Graves' disease, either hyperthyroidism or ophthalmopathy (not recorded which). This chain uses TRBV15 with TRBJ1-1; TRBD1 is a possible D gene (6 bases). Sequencing was performed on peripheral blood or thyroid tissue (not recorded which). DNA of the CDR3: TGTGCCACCAGCGGGGGCTGGGAAACTGAAGCTTTCTTT. Protein: CATSGGWETEAFF.